The 21 T cell receptor beta chains given below trace back to one sample, sequenced in a study of blood T cell repertoires in COVID-19. Repertoires were generated with immunoSEQ multiplex PCR, while TCRdb's copy carries only in-frame clones and drops some. Of some 390,000 clones in the sample, 87% were seen once. Material for sequencing was peripheral blood. These receptors were collected from a woman in her fifties or sixties with COVID-19, enrolled during active disease.

The chain is built from TRBV6-6 and TRBJ2-7; possibly TRBD2 for D (6 bases). This CDR3 contains 15 residues. Trimming stripped 4 bases from V and 2 bases from J, with 15 bases between. Germline CDR1 is MNHNY and CDR2 is SVGAGI (reference sequence). This CDR3 reads CASSFIGTPTYEQYF. The CDR3 DNA reads as TGTGCCAGCAGTTTCATCGGGACTCCTACCTACGAGCAGTACTTC.

Regarding this clone: Other DNA sequences in the sample encode the same CDR3. The chain employs TRBV18 and TRBJ2-3; 11 bases are a match to TRBD2. In germline, CDR1 is KGHSH, CDR2 LQKENI. Trimming cost V 5 bases and J 1 base; bases outside gene matches: 2. CDR3 length: 15 residues. CDR3 in amino acids: CASSSLAGGTDTQYF. CDR3 nucleotides: TGTGCCAGCTCATCACTAGCGGGGGGCACAGATACGCAGTATTTT.

The chain has TRBV7-9 and TRBJ2-7, with D perhaps TRBD1 (6 bases). The CDR3 runs to 17 residues. Germline values: CDR1 SEHNR, CDR2 FQNEAQ (reference sequence). V was trimmed by 1 base and J by 3 bases, leaving 19 bases between them. In DNA form, the CDR3 reads TGTGCCAGCAGCTTAGAGGGCGAGGCAGGGGATATCTACGAGCAGTACTTC. Its protein is CASSLEGEAGDIYEQYF.

This chain connects TRBV28 to TRBJ2-3; 8 bases line up with TRBD2. CDR1 is MDHEN and CDR2 is SYDVKM in the germline V gene. The CDR3 spans 16 residues. Trimming at V came to 6 bases and at J to 1 base, leaving 9 bases not matched to a gene. For the CDR3, the DNA is TGTGCCAGCAGCGAACAGTCGGGGGGGGGCACAGATACGCAGTATTTT. It encodes CASSEQSGGGTDTQYF.

The rearrangement uses TRBV19 and TRBJ2-1; D is unclear. V lost 5 bases and J 8 bases, leaving 19 bases between the germline ends. Germline CDR1 is LNHDA and CDR2 is SQIVND (reference sequence). The CDR3 spans 15 residues. The CDR3 spells CASSSRFSAADEQFF. The CDR3 bases are TGTGCCAGTAGTTCCCGTTTTTCGGCCGCGGATGAGCAGTTCTTC.

This chain connects TRBV11-2 to TRBJ2-3, with 10 bases fitting TRBD2. V lost 2 bases, J lost 5 bases, and 7 bases stayed unmatched. The CDR3 consists of 16 residues. Germline CDR1 reads SGHAT; CDR2 reads FQNNGV. Here the CDR3 DNA reads TGTGCCAGCAGCTTAAGCCCTAGCGGGGGAGGAGATACGCAGTATTTT. Its protein product is CASSLSPSGGGDTQYF.

This clone was seen a handful of times. The V gene is TRBV4-1, the J gene TRBJ2-2; 8 bases are shared with TRBD2. The CDR3 has 16 residues. V was pared by 6 bases and J by 4 bases, with 10 bases of the junction left unmatched. In germline, CDR1 is MGHRA, CDR2 YSYEKL. CDR3 DNA: TGCGCCAGCAGACTGACGGGGGGGCAACTCACCGGGGAGCTGTTTTTT. It is translated as CASRLTGGQLTGELFF.

This clone came up once. The gene calls are TRBV28 and TRBJ1-4; D remains ambiguous. In germline, CDR1 is MDHEN, CDR2 SYDVKM. The CDR3 spans 14 residues. V was shortened by 1 base and J by 3 bases, with 6 bases between the two germline ends. The CDR3 DNA reads as TGTGCCAGCAGTTTATTACGGGCTAATGAAAAACTGTTTTTT. It specifies CASSLLRANEKLFF.

This chain uses TRBV6-5 with TRBJ2-7, with D perhaps matching TRBD2 (5 bases). V was shortened by 2 bases and J by 4 bases, with 18 bases between the two germline ends. Germline loops: CDR1 MNHEY, CDR2 SVGAGI. There are 16 residues in the CDR3. The CDR3 DNA reads as TGTGCCAGCAGTTACGGGTCGGGGTCCTCCCGGTACGAGCAGTACTTC. Translating gives CASSYGSGSSRYEQYF.

The chain is built from TRBV7-3 and TRBJ2-1; TRBD1 matches at 8 bases. V lost 4 bases to trimming and J lost 4 bases; unmatched junction nucleotides: 6. Germline V CDR1 and CDR2: SGHTA, FQGTGA. The CDR3 extends over 15 amino acids. CDR3 nucleotides: TGTGCCAGCAGCTGGGGGACAGGAAAATACAATGAGCAGTTCTTC. Protein product: CASSWGTGKYNEQFF.

The chain combines TRBV19 with TRBJ1-1; 10 bases align to TRBD1. The CDR3 contains 19 residues. With 6 bases clipped from V and 6 bases from J, the junction kept 22 bases outside the gene matches. In germline, CDR1 is LNHDA, CDR2 SQIVND (reference sequence). The CDR3 reads CASRPSMGGSGQGFPEAFF. The CDR3 nucleotides are TGTGCCAGTAGACCCAGTATGGGGGGTTCGGGACAGGGGTTTCCTGAAGCTTTCTTT.

V usage is TRBV7-3 and J usage is TRBJ2-3; D might be TRBD1 (6 bases). This CDR3 comprises 14 residues. V was clipped by 5 bases and J by 1 base, with 10 bases between them. The V gene's germline CDR1 is SGHTA and CDR2 FQGTGA. The CDR3 DNA follows: TGTGCCAGCAGCGTCCACAGGGGCACAGATACGCAGTATTTT. It codes for CASSVHRGTDTQYF.

J is TRBJ1-1 and V is TRBV25-1; 9 positions match TRBD1. This CDR3 region has 16 residues. Germline V gene sequence: CDR1 MGHDK, CDR2 SYGVNS. V was clipped by 1 base and J by 1 base; unmatched bases: 4. CDR3 DNA: TGTGCCAGCAGTGAATTAGGGACAGGGAAGAACACTGAAGCTTTCTTT. This codes for CASSELGTGKNTEAFF.

The rearrangement uses TRBV28 and TRBJ1-6; 9 nucleotides match TRBD1. The CDR3 extends over 17 amino acids. CDR1 MDHEN and CDR2 SYDVKM come from the germline V gene. V was clipped by 7 bases and J by 1 base; unmatched bases: 8. CDR3 region: CASTGQGERSYNSPLHF. DNA of the CDR3: TGTGCCAGCACGGGACAGGGTGAGAGGTCCTATAATTCACCCCTCCACTTT. Variable domain in full (rest from reference TRBV28 and TRBJ1-6): DVKVTQSSRYLVKRTGEKVFLECVQDMDHENMFWYRQDPGLGLRLIYFSYDVKMKEKGDIPEGYSVSREKKERFSLILESASTNQTSMYLCASTGQGERSYNSPLHFGNGTRLTVT.

This chain connects TRBV18 to TRBJ1-1; D perhaps matches TRBD1 (6 bases). The germline gives CDR1 KGHSH, CDR2 LQKENI. The CDR3 length is 14 residues. Trimming removed 6 bases at V and 0 bases at J, with 11 bases between. The CDR3 bases are TGTGCCAGCTCGTCTACAGGGTTGAACACTGAAGCTTTCTTT. This sequence encodes CASSSTGLNTEAFF.

The chain has TRBV6-2 or TRBV6-3 and TRBJ1-2, with a weak D call TRBD1 (6 bases). The CDR3 has 17 residues. CDR1 and CDR2 from the germline V gene are MNHEY and SVGEGT. With 3 bases removed from V and 0 bases from J, the gap between germline ends came to 17 bases. The CDR3 DNA sequence: TGTGCCAGCAGTTATGGTTTCAGGGGCCCACCTAACTATGGCTACACCTTC. This translates into CASSYGFRGPPNYGYTF.

The rearrangement uses TRBV6-5 and TRBJ2-7; D is possibly TRBD1 (6 bases). Trimming pared 7 bases from V and 0 bases from J, leaving 16 bases between. The CDR3 covers 15 residues. Per germline, CDR1 MNHEY and CDR2 SVGAGI. The CDR3 DNA is TGTGCCAGCATCCCCGAGGGGACACCCTCCTACGAGCAGTACTTC. It specifies CASIPEGTPSYEQYF.

This clone has just a few counts. The CDR3 loop is CASSRESSGTDTQYF. CDR3 in DNA: TGCGCCAGCAGCCGAGAGAGTAGCGGCACAGATACGCAGTATTTT. The chain uses TRBV4-1 and TRBJ2-3, with a possible D match to TRBD2 (5 bases). Germline assignment: CDR1 MGHRA and CDR2 YSYEKL. The CDR3 has 15 amino acids. Trimming stripped 4 bases from V and 1 base from J, with 12 bases between.

In DNA form, the CDR3 reads TGCGCCAGCAGCCCGAAACTAGCGGGGGGCTATATCGGGGAGCTGTTTTTT. Translated, it gives CASSPKLAGGYIGELFF. The gene calls are TRBV5-1 and TRBJ2-2, with TRBD2 matching over 12 bases. The CDR3 spans 17 residues. The germline gives CDR1 SGHRS, CDR2 YFSETQ. The V gene end was trimmed by 4 bases and the J gene end by 7 bases; junction bases not matched to a gene: 11.

As for this clone: The sample holds other DNA sequences that translate to the same CDR3. The V gene is TRBV4-1, the J gene TRBJ2-7, with 9 bases lining up with TRBD1. The V gene's germline CDR1 is MGHRA and CDR2 YSYEKL. The CDR3 extends over 14 amino acids. V was clipped by 1 base and J by 2 bases; unmatched bases: 0. The CDR3 DNA reads as TGCGCCAGCAGCCAAGGACAGGGGGCCTACGAGCAGTACTTC. Translating gives CASSQGQGAYEQYF.

The chain has TRBV19 and TRBJ1-4, with TRBD1 matching 8 bases. The junction had 6 bases not matched to a gene; V was cut back by 6 bases and J by 0 bases. The germline CDR1 and CDR2 sequences are LNHDA and SQIVND (reference sequence). The CDR3 totals 16 residues. This chain's CDR3 is CASSRQGTATNEKLFF. CDR3 nucleotides: TGTGCCAGTAGCCGACAGGGGACTGCAACTAATGAAAAACTGTTTTTT.